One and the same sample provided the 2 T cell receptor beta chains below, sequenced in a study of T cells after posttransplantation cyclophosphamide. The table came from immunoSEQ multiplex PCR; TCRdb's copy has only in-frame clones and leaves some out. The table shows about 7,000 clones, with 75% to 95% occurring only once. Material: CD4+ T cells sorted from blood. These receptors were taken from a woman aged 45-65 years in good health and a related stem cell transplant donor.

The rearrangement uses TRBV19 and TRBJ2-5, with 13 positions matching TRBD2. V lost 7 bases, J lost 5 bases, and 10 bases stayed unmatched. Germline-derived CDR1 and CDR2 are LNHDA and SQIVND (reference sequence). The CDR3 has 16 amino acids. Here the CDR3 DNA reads TGTGCCAGTACCAGAACTAGCGGGAGGGCCTGGGAGACCCAGTACTTC. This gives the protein CASTRTSGRAWETQYF. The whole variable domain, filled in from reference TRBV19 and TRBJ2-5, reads DGGITQSPKYLFRKEGQNVTLSCEQNLNHDAMYWYRQDPGQGLRLIYYSQIVNDFQKGDIAEGYSVSREKKESFPLTVTSAQKNPTAFYLCASTRTSGRAWETQYFGPGTRLLVL.

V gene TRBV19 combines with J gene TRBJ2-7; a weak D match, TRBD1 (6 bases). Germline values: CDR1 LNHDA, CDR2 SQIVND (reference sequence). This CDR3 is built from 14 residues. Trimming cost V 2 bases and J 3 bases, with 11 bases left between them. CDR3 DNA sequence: TGTGCCAGTAGTATAATAGGCAGGGGCTACGAGCAGTACTTC. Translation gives CASSIIGRGYEQYF.